What follows is one TCR beta chain and its context. The antigen remains undetermined. This specimen belongs to a study of regulatory T cells. Overall study findings and caveats: In CD3G-deficient patients, conventional CD4+ T cells were enriched for hydrophobic CDR3 residues at positions 6 and 7.

Germline CDR1 reads KGHSH; CDR2 reads LQKENI. CDR3 length: 15 amino acids. J gave up 10 bases and V 3 bases, and 4 bases lay outside the gene matches. Amplification used 52 TRBV primers and 13 TRBJ primers. The table came from immunoSEQ multiplex PCR; TCRdb's copy has only in-frame clones and leaves some out. Of fewer than 20,000 clones listed, 84% are singletons. Every patient with CD3G deficiency had evidence of autoimmunity. At testing, patients were 2 to 39 years old, with reduced naive and increased memory T-cell proportions. Sorting split CD4+ cells into CD25-high CD127-low Tregs and CD25-low CD127-high conventional T cells.

Source material: conventional CD4+ T cells sorted from blood. The chain is built from TRBV18 and TRBJ1-6, with 12 nucleotides matching TRBD1. The TCR was taken from a person aged 25 to 39 with CD3G deficiency. The CDR3 DNA reads as TGTGCCAGCTCACCGGGACAGGGGGCACGATCACCCCTCCACTTT. This translates into CASSPGQGARSPLHF.